The 31 T cell receptor beta chains below all came from one sample that was sequenced in a study of shared clonotypes between healthy human individuals. Some clones are missing from TCRdb's copy, which holds only in-frame ones; the method was immunoSEQ multiplex PCR. The sample has about 980,000 clones, around 80% seen once. The sequenced material came from memory CD4+ T cells sorted from blood. The subset: CD45RA-negative fraction. Every receptor here comes from a man between 18 and 29 years old in good health.

The chain uses TRBV5-1 and TRBJ1-2, with unresolved D. V gave up 3 bases and J gave up 0 bases, with 15 bases separating them. The germline V gene encodes CDR1 SGHRS and CDR2 YFSETQ. This CDR3 comprises 16 residues. The CDR3 DNA reads as TGCGCCAGCAGCTATGGTGGCGGGAATCCTAACTATGGCTACACCTTC. Its translation: CASSYGGGNPNYGYTF.

The V gene is TRBV28, the J gene TRBJ2-1, with D perhaps matching TRBD1 or TRBD2 (5 bases each). Germline CDR1 and CDR2: MDHEN and SYDVKM. Trimming stripped 2 bases from V and 3 bases from J, with 8 bases between. CDR3 length: 14 residues. The CDR3 reads CASSLDSGYNEQFF. As DNA, the CDR3 is TGTGCCAGCAGTTTAGACAGCGGCTACAATGAGCAGTTCTTC.

The V gene is TRBV9, the J gene TRBJ1-5; 7 bases are shared with TRBD1. J gave up 7 bases and V 2 bases, and 6 bases lay outside the gene matches. Germline CDR1 is SGDLS and CDR2 is YYNGEE. The CDR3 consists of 14 residues. Here the CDR3 reads CASSVRQGWQPQHF. Written as DNA, the CDR3 is TGTGCCAGCAGCGTCCGACAGGGATGGCAGCCCCAGCATTTT.

The chain joins TRBV7-9 to TRBJ2-5; 13 bases are shared with TRBD2. The CDR3 spans 18 residues. V lost 5 bases and J lost 2; bases outside the gene matches: 11. Germline V CDR1 and CDR2: SEHNR, FQNEAQ (reference sequence). CDR3 protein: CASSMSSRLAGGQETQYF. As DNA, the CDR3 is TGTGCCAGCAGCATGTCCTCCCGACTAGCGGGGGGTCAAGAGACCCAGTACTTC. The whole variable domain, filled in from reference TRBV7-9 and TRBJ2-5, reads DTGVSQNPRHKITKRGQNVTFRCDPISEHNRLYWYRQTLGQGPEFLTYFQNEAQLEKSRLLSDRFSAERPKGSFSTLEIQRTEQGDSAMYLCASSMSSRLAGGQETQYFGPGTRLLVL.

This clone was seen only a few times. The genes are TRBV6-1 and TRBJ1-1; 10 nucleotides line up with TRBD1. Trimming removed 5 bases from V and 3 bases from J; junction bases left unmatched: 6. The length of the CDR3 is 15 residues. Germline loops: CDR1 MNHNS, CDR2 SASEGT. The CDR3 here is CASSPRTGGDTEAFF. The CDR3, as DNA: TGTGCCAGCAGTCCTCGGACAGGGGGAGACACTGAAGCTTTCTTT.

Only a few counts were recorded for this clone. The chain uses TRBV18 and TRBJ2-1; TRBD1 matches at 11 bases. The CDR3 runs to 15 residues. Germline-derived CDR1 and CDR2 are KGHSH and LQKENI. V was pared by 2 bases and J by 5 bases, with 2 bases of the junction left unmatched. The CDR3 coding sequence is TGTGCCAGCTCACCAACGGGACAGGGGGACAATGAGCAGTTCTTC. This codes for CASSPTGQGDNEQFF.

The gene calls are TRBV5-1 and TRBJ2-5; either TRBD1 or TRBD2 may fit D (5 bases each). The CDR3 is 16 amino acids. V was cut by 5 bases and J by 5 bases, with 22 bases left in between. Germline CDR1 is SGHRS and CDR2 is YFSETQ. This chain's CDR3 is CASRNQGAAGAETQYF. CDR3 sequence (DNA): TGCGCCAGCAGGAACCAGGGAGCGGCGGGTGCGGAGACCCAGTACTTC.

This clone was observed a few times. The chain carries TRBV29-1 and TRBJ1-4; possible D gene TRBD1, 5 bases. CDR3 size: 14 residues. Germline CDR1 is SQVTM and CDR2 is ANQGSEA. CDR3 sequence (DNA): TGCAGAAAGACAGAGGGGAAGAGAAATGAAAAACTGTTTTTT. Translating gives CRKTEGKRNEKLFF.

The gene calls are TRBV30 and TRBJ1-4; D is ambiguous. Trimming took 0 bases from V and 5 from J, leaving 13 bases between them. This CDR3 spans 15 amino acids. From germline, CDR1 is GTSNPN and CDR2 SVGIG (reference sequence). In DNA form, the CDR3 reads TGTGCCTGGAGTGTAGCGGCAGCTCTAAATGAAAAACTGTTTTTT. Translating gives CAWSVAAALNEKLFF. Combining the CDR3 with reference TRBV30 and TRBJ1-4 gives the whole variable domain SQTIHQWPATLVQPVGSPLSLECTVEGTSNPNLYWYRQAAGRGLQLLFYSVGIGQISSEVPQNLSASRPQDRQFILSSKKLLLSDSGFYLCAWSVAAALNEKLFFGSGTQLSVL.

V and J are TRBV10-3 and TRBJ1-1; maybe TRBD1 (5 bases). This CDR3 has 15 amino acids. Germline-derived CDR1 and CDR2 are ENHRY and SYGVKD. The ends were cut back, 3 bases at V and 5 bases at J, with 16 bases in the middle. The CDR3, as DNA: TGTGCCATCAGTGAAGCCGGGGCAGGGAATACTGAAGCTTTCTTT. Its protein product is CAISEAGAGNTEAFF.

The gene calls are TRBV6-5 and TRBJ1-1; D uncertain. The germline V gene encodes CDR1 MNHEY and CDR2 SVGAGI. The CDR3 runs 14 residues. With 3 bases removed from V and 1 base from J, the gap between germline ends came to 9 bases. CDR3 nucleotides: TGTGCCAGCAGTTATTCGGACTGGAACACTGAAGCTTTCTTT. Its translation is CASSYSDWNTEAFF.

The chain employs TRBV9 and TRBJ1-5, with 7 nucleotides matching TRBD1. Germline V gene sequence: CDR1 SGDLS, CDR2 YYNGEE. The CDR3 totals 15 residues. V shed 4 bases, J shed 3 bases, and the junction held 7 bases outside the gene matches. CDR3 in amino acids: CASSRDRAANQPQHF. In DNA form, the CDR3 reads TGTGCCAGCAGCAGAGACAGGGCCGCCAATCAGCCCCAGCATTTT.

This clone was seen just once. The chain's CDR3 is CASSLRGADTQYF. CDR3 coding DNA: TGTGCCAGCAGCTTGAGAGGGGCAGATACGCAGTATTTT. This chain joins TRBV5-6 and TRBJ2-3, with D possibly called TRBD1 or TRBD2 (5 bases each). The germline V gene encodes CDR1 SGHDT and CDR2 YYEEEE. The CDR3 runs 13 residues. Trimming removed 1 base from V and 4 bases from J, with 7 bases in between.

The chain is built from TRBV11-2 and TRBJ2-1; 16 bases line up with TRBD2. There are 18 residues in the CDR3. The ends lost 3 bases at V and 0 bases at J; junction bases unmatched: 2. Germline V gene data show CDR1 as SGHAT and CDR2 as FQNNGV. The CDR3 spells CASSLGLAGGSSYNEQFF. The CDR3 nucleotides are TGTGCCAGCAGCTTGGGACTAGCGGGGGGGAGCTCCTACAATGAGCAGTTCTTC.

The chain has TRBV6-6 and TRBJ2-7; 8 positions match TRBD2. Germline-derived CDR1 and CDR2 are MNHNY and SVGAGI (reference sequence). This CDR3 spans 14 amino acids. V was pared by 4 bases and J by 4 bases, with 6 bases of the junction left unmatched. CDR3 coding DNA: TGTGCCAGCAGTTCAGCGGGAGATGGGTACGAGCAGTACTTC. Protein sequence: CASSSAGDGYEQYF.

This clone appeared a few times. The chain is built from TRBV20-1 and TRBJ1-1, with D possibly TRBD1 on 6 matching bases. Germline lookup yields CDR1 DFQATT and CDR2 SNEGSKA (reference sequence). The CDR3 runs to 11 residues. Trimming left V 7 bases short and J 4 bases short, with 10 bases between. CDR3 nucleotides: TGCAGTGTTAGGACAGTCACTGAAGCTTTCTTT. As protein: CSVRTVTEAFF.

The chain combines TRBV10-2 with TRBJ1-4; D is possibly TRBD1 (6 bases). V lost 3 bases, J lost 7 bases, and 12 bases lay in between. This CDR3 has 14 residues. Germline lookup yields CDR1 WSHSY and CDR2 SAAADI. The CDR3 protein is CASSDQDRSEKLFF. The DNA of the CDR3 is TGCGCCAGCAGTGACCAAGACAGGTCTGAAAAACTGTTTTTT.

This chain joins TRBV5-1 and TRBJ2-2; 13 bases are shared with TRBD2. The V and J ends lost 3 bases and 5 bases, in that order; junction bases with no gene match: 4. Germline V gene sequence: CDR1 SGHRS, CDR2 YFSETQ. The CDR3 is 16 amino acids. The CDR3 DNA reads as TGCGCCAGCAGCTCGGGACTAGCGGGGCTTACCGGGGAGCTGTTTTTT. This codes for CASSSGLAGLTGELFF.

The chain links TRBV7-9 to TRBJ1-4, with D hard to call. Germline CDR1 reads SEHNR; CDR2 reads FQNEAQ (reference sequence). The CDR3 contains 13 residues. The V end was cut by 5 bases, the J end by 8 bases, with 12 bases between. The CDR3 protein is CASSGSWEEKLFF. DNA for the CDR3: TGTGCCAGCAGCGGGTCTTGGGAAGAAAAACTGTTTTTT.

The chain joins TRBV30 to TRBJ1-5; D is unclear. CDR1 is GTSNPN and CDR2 is SVGIG in the germline V gene (reference sequence). CDR3 length equals 14 residues. The V end was cut by 0 bases, the J end by 1 base, with 7 bases between. CDR3: CAWSVLGSNQPQHF. Here the CDR3 DNA reads TGTGCCTGGAGTGTACTAGGCAGCAATCAGCCCCAGCATTTT.

To note about this clone: Other nucleotide sequences in the sample specify the same CDR3. The rearrangement links TRBV20-1 to TRBJ2-7; D is unclear. Germline V gene lookup returns CDR1 DFQATT and CDR2 SNEGSKA (reference sequence). This CDR3 is built from 11 residues. The V end lost 3 bases, the J end lost 1 base, and 4 bases lay between the germline ends. The chain's CDR3 is CSASESYEQYF. The CDR3 region has the DNA TGCAGTGCTAGCGAATCCTACGAGCAGTACTTC.

The chain uses TRBV18 and TRBJ2-3, with unresolved D. The germline V and J ends were trimmed by 4 bases and 1 base, with 18 bases remaining between them. The CDR3 is made up of 17 amino acids. Germline assignment: CDR1 KGHSH and CDR2 LQKENI. The CDR3 DNA reads TGTGCCAGCTCACTAACGGGCACGGTACGTGGCACAGATACGCAGTATTTT. Protein sequence: CASSLTGTVRGTDTQYF. Full variable domain (missing parts from reference TRBV18 and TRBJ2-3): NAGVMQNPRHLVRRRGQEARLRCSPMKGHSHVYWYRQLPEEGLKFMVYLQKENIIDESGMPKERFSAEFPKEGPSILRIQQVVRGDSAAYFCASSLTGTVRGTDTQYFGPGTRLTVL.

This rearrangement joins TRBV27 to TRBJ2-3, with 8 bases aligning to TRBD1. Per germline, CDR1 MNHEY and CDR2 SMNVEV (reference sequence). Trimming at V came to 4 bases and at J to 4 bases, leaving 4 bases not matched to a gene. The CDR3 totals 14 residues. The DNA of the CDR3 is TGTGCCAGCAGTTGGGACAGGAGGGCAGATACGCAGTATTTT. Protein sequence: CASSWDRRADTQYF.

The chain combines TRBV5-1 with TRBJ2-1; 9 nucleotides agree with TRBD2. The junction had 18 bases not matched to a gene; V was cut back by 4 bases and J by 7 bases. The germline CDR1 and CDR2 sequences are SGHRS and YFSETQ. This CDR3 is 18 amino acids long. The CDR3 coding sequence is TGCGCCAGCAGCCCCCGGGGATCTCTTAGCGGGAGAGAAAATGAGCAGTTCTTC. It specifies CASSPRGSLSGRENEQFF.

V and J are TRBV5-6 and TRBJ2-3; D is possibly TRBD1 (6 bases). The V gene lost 2 bases and the J gene lost 9 bases, with 10 bases spanning the gap. Germline V CDR1 and CDR2: SGHDT, YYEEEE. The CDR3 consists of 12 residues. CDR3 in DNA: TGTGCCAGCAGCTTTCAGACAGGAACGCAGTATTTT. This translates into CASSFQTGTQYF.

This clone occurred once. Other DNA sequences in this specimen translate into the identical CDR3. CDR3 nucleotide sequence: TGCGCCAGCAGCCTCCCGTCAGAGACCCAGTACTTC. As protein: CASSLPSETQYF. This rearrangement joins TRBV5-1 to TRBJ2-5, with D unresolved. The CDR3 has 12 amino acids. V lost 4 bases and J lost 4, with 8 bases in between. Germline V lookup: CDR1 SGHRS, CDR2 YFSETQ.

The rearrangement uses TRBV7-8 and TRBJ1-5, with D uncertain. The CDR3 consists of 12 residues. The V end was cut by 6 bases, the J end by 7 bases, with 10 bases between. Germline V gene lookup returns CDR1 SGHVS and CDR2 FQNEAQ. CDR3 in DNA: TGTGCCAGCAGTTCCCCTAGACAGCCCCAGCATTTT. Translating gives CASSSPRQPQHF.

This rearrangement joins TRBV4-2 to TRBJ1-6; maybe TRBD1 (5 bases). This CDR3 has 16 residues. CDR1 and CDR2 from the germline V gene are LGHNA and YNFKEQ. With 4 bases removed from V and 0 bases from J, the gap between germline ends came to 10 bases. CDR3 coding DNA: TGTGCCAGCAGCCCAATGGGGGGCTCCTATAATTCACCCCTCCACTTT. Translating gives CASSPMGGSYNSPLHF.

This clone was observed a few times. The rearrangement joins TRBV23-1 to TRBJ2-7; 7 bases fit TRBD1. TRBV23-1 is filed as an ORF, its function uncertain. The CDR3 is 15 residues long. J was trimmed by 3 bases and V by 0 bases; bases with no gene match: 5. CDR3 region: CASSQSPGQNYEQYF. The CDR3 DNA reads as TGCGCCAGCAGTCAATCCCCGGGACAGAACTACGAGCAGTACTTC.

The chain is built from TRBV4-1 and TRBJ1-4; D unresolved. The CDR3 sequence is 17 residues long. Trimming left V 0 bases short and J 5 bases short, with 16 bases between. Germline V gene sequence: CDR1 MGHRA, CDR2 YSYEKL. CDR3 sequence reads: CASSQDGNGNLNEKLFF. The CDR3, as DNA: TGCGCCAGCAGCCAAGATGGCAACGGAAACCTGAATGAAAAACTGTTTTTT.

The rearrangement joins TRBV7-2 to TRBJ2-3; D is possibly TRBD1 or TRBD2 (6 bases each). The CDR3 totals 14 residues. CDR1 is SGHTA, CDR2 FQGNSA, per germline. Between the trimmed V and J ends, which lost 4 bases and 8 bases, there was a span of 16 bases. The CDR3 region has the DNA TGTGCCAGCAGCTCGGGGGCCCTTCAGGCTACGCAGTATTTT. Translation gives CASSSGALQATQYF.